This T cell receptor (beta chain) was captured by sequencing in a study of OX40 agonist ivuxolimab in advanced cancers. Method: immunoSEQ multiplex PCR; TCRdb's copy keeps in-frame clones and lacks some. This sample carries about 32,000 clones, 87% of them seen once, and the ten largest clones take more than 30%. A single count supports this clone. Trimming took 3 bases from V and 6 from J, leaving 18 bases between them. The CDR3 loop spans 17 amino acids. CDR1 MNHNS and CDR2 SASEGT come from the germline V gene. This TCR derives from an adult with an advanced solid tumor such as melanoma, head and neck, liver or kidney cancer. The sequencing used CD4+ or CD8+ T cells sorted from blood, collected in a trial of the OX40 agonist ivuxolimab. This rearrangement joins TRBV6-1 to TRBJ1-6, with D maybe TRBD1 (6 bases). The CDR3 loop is CASSDRARGLVNSPLHF. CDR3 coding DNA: TGTGCCAGCAGTGACAGGGCCAGGGGACTAGTTAATTCACCCCTCCACTTT.